Following are 32 T cell receptor beta chains from one sample sequenced in a study of blood T cell repertoires in COVID-19. Some clones are missing from TCRdb's copy, which holds only in-frame ones; the method was immunoSEQ multiplex PCR. The sample records about 410,000 clones, roughly 87% being singletons. Sequenced sample: PBMCs or T cells enriched from blood (not recorded which). Receptor source: a man aged 18 to 30 who had recovered from COVID-19.

CDR3 sequence (DNA): TGTGCCAGCAGCTCCCCTAGCGGGACAACCTACAATGAGCAGTTCTTC. This gives the protein CASSSPSGTTYNEQFF. The chain uses TRBV11-2 and TRBJ2-1; 9 bases line up with TRBD2. Losses at the gene ends were 4 bases for V and 2 bases for J; bases not matched to a gene: 6. This CDR3 is built from 16 residues. Germline V gene data show CDR1 as SGHAT and CDR2 as FQNNGV.

The V call is TRBV5-1, the J call TRBJ1-2, with TRBD1 matching over 9 bases. CDR1 is SGHRS and CDR2 is YFSETQ in the germline V gene. The CDR3 is 15 amino acids. V lost 3 bases and J lost 5; bases outside the gene matches: 8. DNA for the CDR3: TGCGCCAGCAGCTCCGCCGGGACAGGGAGGTATGGCTACACCTTC. Its protein product is CASSSAGTGRYGYTF.

A single count supports this clone. This CDR3 is CASSETSGSTNEQFF. The CDR3 DNA reads as TGTGCCAGCAGCGAAACTAGCGGGAGTACCAATGAGCAGTTCTTC. V and J are TRBV9 and TRBJ2-1, with TRBD2 matching over 11 bases. Germline V gene data show CDR1 as SGDLS and CDR2 as YYNGEE. The CDR3 is 15 residues long. V was pared by 3 bases and J by 6 bases, with 5 bases of the junction left unmatched.

The genes are TRBV7-2 and TRBJ1-2, with no clear D. The CDR3 extends over 13 amino acids. V was pared by 5 bases and J by 4 bases, with 11 bases between. Germline V gene sequence: CDR1 SGHTA, CDR2 FQGNSA. CDR3 nucleotides: TGTGCCAGCAGCCTCGAGGCGGGCTATGGCTACACCTTC. This translates into CASSLEAGYGYTF.

The chain uses TRBV5-1 and TRBJ2-1; TRBD1 agrees at 10 bases. Per the germline V gene, CDR1 is SGHRS and CDR2 is YFSETQ. V was pared by 0 bases and J by 10 bases, with 4 bases of the junction left unmatched. This CDR3 contains 14 residues. Here the CDR3 reads CASSLVGQGGEQFF. CDR3 coding DNA: TGCGCCAGCAGCTTGGTAGGACAGGGGGGAGAGCAGTTCTTC.

The rearrangement links TRBV6-4 to TRBJ2-5, with a possible D match to TRBD2 (6 bases). The CDR3 totals 13 residues. The germline V gene has CDR1 MRHNA and CDR2 SNTAGT. Trimming removed 2 bases at V and 2 bases at J, with 6 bases between. The CDR3 DNA sequence: TGTGCCAGCAGTGACGGGACTCAAGAGACCCAGTACTTC. Its translation: CASSDGTQETQYF.

This CDR3 reads CAWSVQVYEQYF. The CDR3 DNA is TGTGCCTGGAGTGTACAGGTCTACGAGCAGTACTTC. The chain carries TRBV30 and TRBJ2-7; D might be TRBD1 (5 bases). Germline loops: CDR1 GTSNPN, CDR2 SVGIG (reference sequence). Trimming left V 0 bases short and J 3 bases short, with 6 bases between. The CDR3 totals 12 residues.

This chain links TRBV5-6 with TRBJ2-1; possible D gene TRBD1, 6 bases. This CDR3 contains 13 residues. Trimming pared 3 bases from V and 10 bases from J, leaving 14 bases between. Germline-derived CDR1 and CDR2 are SGHDT and YYEEEE. The DNA of the CDR3 is TGTGCCAGCAGCTGGGGGCCCGTAGGGGAGCAGTTCTTC. It encodes CASSWGPVGEQFF.

The rearrangement uses TRBV5-1 and TRBJ2-5; TRBD1 matches at 7 bases. The trim removed 3 bases at V and 5 bases at J, leaving 4 bases unmatched. CDR3 size: 13 residues. Germline assignment: CDR1 SGHRS and CDR2 YFSETQ. The CDR3 DNA is TGCGCCAGCAGCTCGGGACAGTTCGAGACCCAGTACTTC. The encoded protein is CASSSGQFETQYF.

CDR3 nucleotides: TGTGCCAGTAGTAACACAAGGACAGGGTTTTCTTTGAGCAATCAGCCCCAGCATTTT. It yields the protein CASSNTRTGFSLSNQPQHF. This chain connects TRBV19 to TRBJ1-5, with 8 bases aligning to TRBD1. Unmatched junction bases numbered 15, after V lost 4 bases and J lost 1 base. This CDR3 has 19 residues. Germline values: CDR1 LNHDA, CDR2 SQIVND (reference sequence).

This clone was picked up one time. V is TRBV5-5 and J is TRBJ1-6, with no clear D. There are 15 residues in the CDR3. V was clipped by 0 bases and J by 7 bases, with 11 bases between them. The germline V gene encodes CDR1 SGHKS and CDR2 YYEKEE (reference sequence). The chain's CDR3 is CASSLERSGNSPLHF. CDR3 coding DNA: TGTGCCAGCAGCTTGGAGCGATCTGGGAATTCACCCCTCCACTTT.

This clone was recorded only once. This sequence joins TRBV5-6 and TRBJ2-7; no reliable D call. CDR3 size: 14 residues. From germline, CDR1 is SGHDT and CDR2 YYEEEE. Trimming left V 0 bases short and J 3 bases short, with 10 bases between. In DNA form, the CDR3 reads TGTGCCAGCAGCTTGGCCCTCAGATTCTACGAGCAGTACTTC. It is translated as CASSLALRFYEQYF.

The count of this clone is one. This CDR3 is also generated by other DNA sequences in the sample. The J gene is TRBJ2-1, the V gene TRBV5-1; 7 nucleotides match TRBD2. The V gene's germline CDR1 is SGHRS and CDR2 YFSETQ. Trimming took 0 bases from V and 3 from J; bases not matched to a gene: 3. This CDR3 region has 15 residues. This chain's CDR3 is CASSLVGEGYNEQFF. For the CDR3, the DNA is TGCGCCAGCAGCTTGGTCGGGGAGGGCTACAATGAGCAGTTCTTC.

This rearrangement joins TRBV15 to TRBJ1-2; TRBD1 agrees at 7 bases. This CDR3 is 20 amino acids long. CDR1 is LNHNV, CDR2 YYDKDF, per germline (reference sequence). After removal of 0 bases from V and 2 bases from J, the junction contained 18 bases not matched to a gene. The CDR3 protein is CATSRDRYLPGQEGNYGYTF. CDR3 sequence (DNA): TGTGCCACCAGCAGAGATCGTTACCTCCCAGGACAGGAAGGAAACTATGGCTACACCTTC.

The gene calls are TRBV5-1 and TRBJ1-1; D remains ambiguous. The CDR3 consists of 14 residues. CDR1 is SGHRS, CDR2 YFSETQ, per germline. Deletions cut 3 bases from V and 10 bases from J, with 19 bases between. CDR3 region: CASSSETTPSGAFF. For the CDR3, the DNA is TGCGCCAGCAGCTCCGAAACGACGCCATCGGGAGCTTTCTTT.

The rearrangement uses TRBV9 and TRBJ1-1, with D possibly TRBD1 on 5 matching bases. The V gene lost 3 bases and the J gene lost 5 bases, with 11 bases spanning the gap. CDR3 length equals 13 residues. The germline V gene has CDR1 SGDLS and CDR2 YYNGEE. CDR3 sequence reads: CASSGPRVTEAFF. CDR3 sequence (DNA): TGTGCCAGCAGCGGCCCCAGGGTTACTGAAGCTTTCTTT.

This clone was counted only a few times. This rearrangement joins TRBV18 to TRBJ2-2, with TRBD2 identical over 13 bases. V shed 6 bases and J 3 bases; nucleotides not matched to a gene: 7. Germline-derived CDR1 and CDR2 are KGHSH and LQKENI. CDR3 length: 17 amino acids. CDR3 sequence (DNA): TGTGCCAGCTCGTCTGGACTAGCGGGAGTGTACACCGGGGAGCTGTTTTTT. This sequence encodes CASSSGLAGVYTGELFF.

The chain employs TRBV6-5 and TRBJ1-2; 11 bases fit TRBD1. Per germline, CDR1 MNHEY and CDR2 SVGAGI. The CDR3 runs 13 residues. After removal of 6 bases from V and 6 bases from J, the junction contained 3 bases not matched to a gene. The CDR3, as DNA: TGTGCCAGCAGCGCGGGACAGGGGGATGGCTACACCTTC. Translating gives CASSAGQGDGYTF.

The V and J genes are TRBV15 and TRBJ1-1; D is ambiguous. From germline, CDR1 is LNHNV and CDR2 YYDKDF (reference sequence). The germline V and J ends were trimmed by 0 bases and 5 bases, with 16 bases remaining between them. The CDR3 has 16 residues. CDR3 loop: CATSRDREGRGTEAFF. The CDR3 DNA sequence: TGTGCCACCAGCAGAGATCGCGAGGGAAGAGGTACTGAAGCTTTCTTT. The full variable domain, completed using reference TRBV15 and TRBJ1-1, is DAMVIQNPRYQVTQFGKPVTLSCSQTLNHNVMYWYQQKSSQAPKLLFHYYDKDFNNEADTPDNFQSRRPNTSFCFLDIRSPGLGDTAMYLCATSRDREGRGTEAFFGQGTRLTVV.

This CDR3 reads CASSPPSTGANVLTF. For the CDR3, the DNA is TGTGCCAGCTCACCACCTTCCACTGGGGCCAACGTCCTGACTTTC. The V call is TRBV18, the J call TRBJ2-6; D is uncertain. The germline V and J ends were trimmed by 0 bases and 2 bases, with 5 bases remaining between them. This CDR3 region has 15 residues. Germline V gene lookup returns CDR1 KGHSH and CDR2 LQKENI.

J is TRBJ1-5 and V is TRBV6-5; weak D call: TRBD1 (6 bases). V was shortened by 6 bases and J by 6 bases, with 12 bases between the two germline ends. Germline-derived CDR1 and CDR2 are MNHEY and SVGAGI. This CDR3 contains 13 residues. The CDR3 here is CASRGQSGQPQHF. The DNA for the CDR3 is TGTGCCAGCAGAGGACAGAGCGGTCAGCCCCAGCATTTT.

The chain is built from TRBV11-3 and TRBJ1-3; D gene ambiguous. With 2 bases removed from V and 1 base from J, the gap between germline ends came to 6 bases. From germline, CDR1 is SGHNT and CDR2 YENEEA. CDR3 size: 14 residues. CDR3 bases: TGTGCCAGCAGCTTAACTATATCTGGAAACACCATATATTTT. This codes for CASSLTISGNTIYF.

The rearrangement uses TRBV11-2 and TRBJ1-1; 10 bases are shared with TRBD1. Germline V gives CDR1 SGHAT, CDR2 FQNNGV. The CDR3 spans 15 residues. The J segment lost 4 bases and the V segment lost 2 bases, leaving 4 bases of the junction unmatched. CDR3: CASSLFGTGVTEAFF. The CDR3 DNA reads as TGTGCCAGCAGCTTATTTGGGACAGGGGTCACTGAAGCTTTCTTT.

V is TRBV7-9 and J is TRBJ1-1, with D unresolved. V was trimmed by 4 bases and J by 6 bases, leaving 6 bases between them. The CDR3 totals 11 residues. Germline CDR1 and CDR2: SEHNR and FQNEAQ (reference sequence). The CDR3 nucleotides are TGTGCCAGCAGCTGGAGTTCTGAAGCTTTCTTT. It encodes CASSWSSEAFF.

The chain uses TRBV5-1 and TRBJ2-5; 9 positions match TRBD2. The CDR3 has 16 residues. Germline-derived CDR1 and CDR2 are SGHRS and YFSETQ. V shed 0 bases, J shed 2 bases, and the junction held 5 bases outside the gene matches. In nucleotides, the CDR3 is TGCGCCAGCAGCTTGGCCCTAGGACTAGCGCAAGAGACCCAGTACTTC. This codes for CASSLALGLAQETQYF. The whole variable domain, filled in from reference TRBV5-1 and TRBJ2-5, reads KAGVTQTPRYLIKTRGQQVTLSCSPISGHRSVSWYQQTPGQGLQFLFEYFSETQRNKGNFPGRFSGRQFSNSRSEMNVSTLELGDSALYLCASSLALGLAQETQYFGPGTRLLVL.

The V gene is TRBV27, the J gene TRBJ2-5; tentative D call: TRBD1 (6 bases). This CDR3 spans 14 amino acids. Between the trimmed V and J ends, which lost 5 bases and 0 bases, there was a span of 10 bases. Germline V gene sequence: CDR1 MNHEY, CDR2 SMNVEV (reference sequence). In DNA form, the CDR3 reads TGTGCCAGCAGTGTAGGACAGTACCAAGAGACCCAGTACTTC. It translates to CASSVGQYQETQYF.

This sequence joins TRBV5-1 and TRBJ2-2; perhaps TRBD2 as D (5 bases). Germline CDR1 reads SGHRS; CDR2 reads YFSETQ. The CDR3 extends over 15 amino acids. V lost 4 bases to trimming and J lost 6 bases, with 16 bases between them. The CDR3 nucleotides read TGCGCCAGCAGCGAAAAGGCCGGGATTTCCGGGGAGCTGTTTTTT. Encoded protein: CASSEKAGISGELFF.

The rearrangement links TRBV7-9 to TRBJ2-3; 10 bases map to TRBD2. This CDR3 has 16 residues. Per the germline V gene, CDR1 is SEHNR and CDR2 is FQNEAQ (reference sequence). With V trimmed by 4 bases and J by 4 bases, 8 bases remained unmatched. The CDR3 sequence is CASSSEREGPPDTQYF. CDR3 nucleotide sequence: TGTGCCAGCAGCTCCGAGCGGGAGGGCCCCCCAGATACGCAGTATTTT.

V and J are TRBV29-1 and TRBJ2-5, with a weak D call TRBD2 (6 bases). Trimming stripped 5 bases from V and 7 bases from J, with 23 bases between. CDR1 and CDR2 (germline): SQVTM, ANQGSEA. There are 15 residues in the CDR3. CDR3 amino acids: CSVPPSGLPPGTQYF. Written as DNA, the CDR3 is TGCAGCGTTCCGCCCTCGGGACTGCCTCCGGGGACCCAGTACTTC.

The chain employs TRBV2 and TRBJ1-5; D perhaps matches TRBD1 (5 bases). This CDR3 spans 14 amino acids. Trimming removed 6 bases from V and 3 bases from J, with 12 bases in between. Germline loops: CDR1 SNHLY, CDR2 FYNNEI. CDR3 DNA: TGTGCCAGCAGAGTCGGGACTATCAATCAGCCCCAGCATTTT. As protein: CASRVGTINQPQHF.

The chain recombines TRBV7-2 with TRBJ2-7; TRBD2 agrees at 8 bases. Trimming cost V 1 base and J 3 bases; bases outside gene matches: 8. CDR3 size: 16 residues. Germline V gene sequence: CDR1 SGHTA, CDR2 FQGNSA. CDR3 bases: TGTGCCAGCAGCTTAGTCGGCAGCGGGGGCTACTACGAGCAGTACTTC. Protein: CASSLVGSGGYYEQYF.

The chain employs TRBV6-6 and TRBJ2-7, with 9 positions matching TRBD1. V shed 4 bases, J shed 5 bases, and the junction held 12 bases outside the gene matches. Germline loops: CDR1 MNHNY, CDR2 SVGAGI (reference sequence). The CDR3 spans 16 residues. Here the CDR3 reads CASSSAGTGNSHEQYF. The CDR3 region has the DNA TGTGCCAGCAGTTCCGCCGGGACAGGGAACAGCCACGAGCAGTACTTC.